The 23 T cell receptor beta chains reported below all come from one sample, sequenced in a study of blood T cell repertoires in COVID-19. Using immunoSEQ multiplex PCR, the repertoire was profiled, and TCRdb retains in-frame clones only, with some absent. The data show about 220,000 clones, about four fifths seen once. Sequencing was done on a sample of peripheral blood. These receptors all stem from a young woman who had recovered from COVID-19.

The chain links TRBV11-2 to TRBJ2-1, with 10 bases matching TRBD2. The CDR3 loop spans 16 amino acids. V shed 0 bases, J shed 8 bases, and the junction held 7 bases outside the gene matches. Germline values: CDR1 SGHAT, CDR2 FQNNGV. The CDR3 sequence: CASSLDLPSGSDEQFF. Here the CDR3 DNA reads TGTGCCAGCAGCTTAGATCTACCTAGCGGGAGCGATGAGCAGTTCTTC.

This rearrangement joins TRBV4-1 to TRBJ2-1; no definite D call. Trimming took off 4 bases at V and 0 bases at J, with 10 bases between the two ends. Germline V gene data show CDR1 as MGHRA and CDR2 as YSYEKL. This CDR3 comprises 15 residues. As DNA, the CDR3 is TGCGCCAGCAGCCCTCTAGGAAGCTCCTACAATGAGCAGTTCTTC. The encoded protein is CASSPLGSSYNEQFF.

The rearrangement joins TRBV9 to TRBJ2-1; TRBD2 matches 7 bases. The CDR3 sequence is 16 residues long. After removal of 1 base from V and 0 bases from J, the junction contained 4 bases not matched to a gene. The germline V gene has CDR1 SGDLS and CDR2 YYNGEE. The CDR3 sequence is CASSVRGGSSYNEQFF. The CDR3 DNA follows: TGTGCCAGCAGCGTACGAGGCGGGAGCTCCTACAATGAGCAGTTCTTC.

The chain joins TRBV6-2 or TRBV6-3 to TRBJ2-3; TRBD2 aligns across 12 bases. Germline V gene lookup returns CDR1 MNHEY and CDR2 SVGEGT. Trimming took 6 bases from V and 3 from J; bases not matched to a gene: 7. CDR3 length: 16 amino acids. The CDR3: CASSPRLAGETDTQYF. CDR3 DNA sequence: TGTGCCAGCAGCCCTAGACTAGCGGGGGAAACAGATACGCAGTATTTT.

The CDR3 sequence: CASSPYSETGNTIYF. The CDR3 DNA reads TGTGCCAGCTCACCGTATTCGGAGACTGGAAACACCATATATTTT. V is TRBV18 and J is TRBJ1-3; no clear D. Germline V gene sequence: CDR1 KGHSH, CDR2 LQKENI. Trimming removed 3 bases from V and 2 bases from J, with 11 bases in between. CDR3 length equals 15 residues.

This chain joins TRBV10-1 and TRBJ1-2; D is possibly TRBD1 (5 bases). This CDR3 has 13 amino acids. V was trimmed by 5 bases and J by 2 bases, leaving 9 bases between them. Germline-derived CDR1 and CDR2 are WNHNN and SYGVQD (reference sequence). For the CDR3, the DNA is TGCGCCAGCAGTCGCGACAGCAACTATGGCTACACCTTC. Amino acids: CASSRDSNYGYTF.

On this clone itself: Relative to the germline gene, one junction end is altered; a read error may explain this. The chain joins TRBV10-3 to TRBJ1-2; 7 bases are shared with TRBD1. CDR1 and CDR2 (germline): ENHRY, SYGVKD. CDR3 length: 14 amino acids. CDR3 in amino acids: CAISEGGWGYGYTF. CDR3 nucleotide sequence: TGTGCCATAAGTGAAGGGGGCTGGGGGTATGGCTACACCTTC.

The chain recombines TRBV7-9 with TRBJ2-1; 13 bases are shared with TRBD2. The CDR3 contains 17 residues. Germline V gene data show CDR1 as SEHNR and CDR2 as FQNEAQ (reference sequence). Trimming at V came to 3 bases and at J to 8 bases, leaving 10 bases not matched to a gene. The CDR3 protein is CASSFSFGLAGADEQFF. The CDR3 coding sequence is TGTGCCAGCAGCTTTAGTTTTGGACTAGCGGGAGCCGATGAGCAGTTCTTC. Full variable domain (missing parts from reference TRBV7-9 and TRBJ2-1): DTGVSQNPRHKITKRGQNVTFRCDPISEHNRLYWYRQTLGQGPEFLTYFQNEAQLEKSRLLSDRFSAERPKGSFSTLEIQRTEQGDSAMYLCASSFSFGLAGADEQFFGPGTRLTVL.

V gene TRBV5-4 combines with J gene TRBJ2-1; TRBD2 matches 11 bases. The V gene's germline CDR1 is SGHNT and CDR2 YYREEE (reference sequence). The CDR3 has 15 residues. The junction had 4 bases not matched to a gene; V was cut back by 4 bases and J by 4 bases. The CDR3 nucleotides read TGTGCCAGCAGCCCGATAGCGGGGGGGTACAATGAGCAGTTCTTC. Translation gives CASSPIAGGYNEQFF.

The chain uses TRBV5-4 and TRBJ1-3; 7 positions agree with TRBD1. Germline assignment: CDR1 SGHNT and CDR2 YYREEE (reference sequence). The CDR3 totals 15 residues. V lost 3 bases to trimming and J lost 2 bases; unmatched junction nucleotides: 5. The DNA for the CDR3 is TGTGCCAGCAGCTCAACAGGGGTCCCTGGAAACACCATATATTTT. It encodes CASSSTGVPGNTIYF.

This rearrangement joins TRBV28 to TRBJ2-3; 13 nucleotides line up with TRBD2. CDR1 and CDR2 (germline): MDHEN, SYDVKM. After removal of 10 bases from V and 6 bases from J, the junction contained 4 bases not matched to a gene. This CDR3 region has 13 residues. Written as DNA, the CDR3 is TGTGCCACCTCACTAGCGGGAGGGGATACGCAGTATTTT. Translation: CATSLAGGDTQYF. Looking up the rest from reference TRBV28 and TRBJ2-3 gives the full variable domain: DVKVTQSSRYLVKRTGEKVFLECVQDMDHENMFWYRQDPGLGLRLIYFSYDVKMKEKGDIPEGYSVSREKKERFSLILESASTNQTSMYLCATSLAGGDTQYFGPGTRLTVL.

This sequence joins TRBV27 and TRBJ1-1, with a possible D match to TRBD1 (6 bases). Trimming left V 4 bases short and J 3 bases short, with 9 bases between. Germline V gives CDR1 MNHEY, CDR2 SMNVEV (reference sequence). The CDR3 runs to 13 residues. The CDR3 loop reads CASSYGGHTEAFF. The CDR3 DNA is TGTGCCAGCAGTTACGGGGGGCACACTGAAGCTTTCTTT.

The chain recombines TRBV19 with TRBJ1-5; D is undetermined. The CDR3 spans 17 residues. The V and J ends lost 7 bases and 0 bases respectively, with 19 bases between them. CDR1 is LNHDA and CDR2 is SQIVND in the germline V gene (reference sequence). CDR3 in DNA: TGTGCCAGTACCCCCGGTGCGGGCCGAGATAGCAATCAGCCCCAGCATTTT. Translated: CASTPGAGRDSNQPQHF.

The chain carries TRBV30 and TRBJ1-2; D possibly corresponds to TRBD1 (5 bases). V was cut by 6 bases and J by 7 bases, with 15 bases left in between. The germline CDR1 and CDR2 sequences are GTSNPN and SVGIG (reference sequence). The CDR3 extends over 12 amino acids. CDR3 DNA sequence: TGTGCCTGCGGACACGACGGGGGTGGCTACACCTTC. Its protein product is CACGHDGGGYTF.

The chain is built from TRBV5-4 and TRBJ2-7; 9 nucleotides line up with TRBD2. The CDR3 runs 17 residues. V was clipped by 5 bases and J by 2 bases; unmatched bases: 14. Germline V gene lookup returns CDR1 SGHNT and CDR2 YYREEE (reference sequence). CDR3 region: CASRQKSGPSGTYEQYF. The CDR3 region has the DNA TGTGCCAGCAGACAAAAGTCGGGTCCTAGCGGGACCTACGAGCAGTACTTC.

This chain connects TRBV30 to TRBJ1-3; a possible D gene is TRBD1 (6 bases). Germline V gene sequence: CDR1 GTSNPN, CDR2 SVGIG (reference sequence). The V gene lost 5 bases and the J gene lost 4 bases, with 18 bases spanning the gap. The CDR3 is 15 amino acids. The CDR3 DNA follows: TGTGCCTGGTTTGATGCAGGGGCCGGGGGAAACACCATATATTTT. Its translation: CAWFDAGAGGNTIYF.

This chain links TRBV18 with TRBJ1-1, with D perhaps TRBD1 (6 bases). CDR1 is KGHSH and CDR2 is LQKENI in the germline V gene. The germline V and J ends were trimmed by 4 bases and 5 bases, with 17 bases remaining between them. The CDR3 is made up of 15 amino acids. CDR3 DNA sequence: TGTGCCAGCTCACGATCCTTGGGGGCCGGGACTGAAGCTTTCTTT. Its translation: CASSRSLGAGTEAFF. Supplemented by reference TRBV18 and TRBJ1-1, the full variable domain reads NAGVMQNPRHLVRRRGQEARLRCSPMKGHSHVYWYRQLPEEGLKFMVYLQKENIIDESGMPKERFSAEFPKEGPSILRIQQVVRGDSAAYFCASSRSLGAGTEAFFGQGTRLTVV.

This sequence joins TRBV27 and TRBJ1-5, with D maybe TRBD1 (6 bases). The V and J ends lost 5 bases and 5 bases respectively, with 16 bases between them. CDR1 and CDR2 (germline): MNHEY, SMNVEV (reference sequence). CDR3 length: 15 amino acids. The CDR3: CASSRDRLGYQPQHF. The CDR3 bases are TGTGCCAGCAGTCGAGACAGGCTTGGCTATCAGCCCCAGCATTTT.

This clone occurred a few times. J is TRBJ1-3 and V is TRBV30; 9 nucleotides match TRBD1. V trimming: 1 base; J trimming: 4 bases; junction bases outside the gene matches: 5. Germline loops: CDR1 GTSNPN, CDR2 SVGIG (reference sequence). The CDR3 is 15 residues long. The CDR3 sequence is CAWSDTGGAGNTIYF. The CDR3 DNA sequence: TGTGCCTGGAGTGATACAGGGGGCGCCGGAAACACCATATATTTT.

The chain couples TRBV19 to TRBJ2-7; 8 bases map to TRBD1. CDR1 LNHDA and CDR2 SQIVND come from the germline V gene (reference sequence). Unmatched junction bases numbered 6, after V lost 4 bases and J lost 1 base. The CDR3 extends over 15 amino acids. In nucleotides, the CDR3 is TGTGCCAGTAGTAAGGGACAGGCGACTTCCTACGAGCAGTACTTC. Amino acids: CASSKGQATSYEQYF.

Written as DNA, the CDR3 is TGTGCCAGCAGCTTTACGGGACAGGGGTGGGAGCAGTACTTC. It translates to CASSFTGQGWEQYF. The chain links TRBV7-9 to TRBJ2-7; 10 bases line up with TRBD1. The CDR3 has 14 amino acids. CDR1 is SEHNR, CDR2 FQNEAQ, per germline (reference sequence). V lost 3 bases and J lost 7; bases outside the gene matches: 6.

A single count supports this clone. The chain combines TRBV5-5 with TRBJ1-5, with 9 nucleotides matching TRBD1. This CDR3 region has 14 residues. Germline CDR1 reads SGHKS; CDR2 reads YYEKEE (reference sequence). J lost 2 bases, V lost 4 bases, and 1 base had no gene match. CDR3 nucleotide sequence: TGTGCCAGCAGCCGGACAGGGGGCAATCAGCCCCAGCATTTT. It yields the protein CASSRTGGNQPQHF.

The gene calls are TRBV7-3 and TRBJ2-3; D remains ambiguous. Germline CDR1 reads SGHTA; CDR2 reads FQGTGA. Trimming shortened V by 5 bases and J by 4 bases, and 13 bases separated the two germline ends. This CDR3 spans 14 amino acids. The CDR3 here is CASSPSNSPDTQYF. The CDR3, as DNA: TGTGCCAGCAGCCCTTCTAACTCGCCAGATACGCAGTATTTT.